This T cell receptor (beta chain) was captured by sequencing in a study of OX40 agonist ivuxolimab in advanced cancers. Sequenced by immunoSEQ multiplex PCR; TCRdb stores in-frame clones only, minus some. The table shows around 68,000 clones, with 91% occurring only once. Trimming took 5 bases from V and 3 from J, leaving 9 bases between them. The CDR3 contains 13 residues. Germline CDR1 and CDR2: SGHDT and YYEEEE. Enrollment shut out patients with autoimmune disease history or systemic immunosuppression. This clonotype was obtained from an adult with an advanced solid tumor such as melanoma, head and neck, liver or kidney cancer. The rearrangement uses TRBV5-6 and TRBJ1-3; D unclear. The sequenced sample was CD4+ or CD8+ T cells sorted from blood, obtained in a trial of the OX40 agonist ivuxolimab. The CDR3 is CASSSSFGNTIYF. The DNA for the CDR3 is TGTGCCAGCAGTTCCTCATTTGGAAACACCATATATTTT.